Sequencing of this TCR beta chain was carried out in a study of control samples from healthy donors and cancer patients. The CDR3 consists of 12 residues. Germline loops: CDR1 LNHNV, CDR2 YYDKDF (reference sequence). Deletions cut 3 bases from V and 7 bases from J, with 10 bases between. Repertoires were generated with immunoSEQ multiplex PCR, while TCRdb's copy carries only in-frame clones and drops some. The table shows 120,000 or so clones, with roughly 94% occurring only once. The J gene is TRBJ2-7, the V gene TRBV15; D unclear. Sequencing was carried out using blood. This TCR was sampled from a man between 25 and 39 years old in good health. The CDR3 region is CATSRDLAEQYF. The CDR3 DNA reads TGTGCCACCAGCAGGGATCTGGCAGAGCAGTACTTC.